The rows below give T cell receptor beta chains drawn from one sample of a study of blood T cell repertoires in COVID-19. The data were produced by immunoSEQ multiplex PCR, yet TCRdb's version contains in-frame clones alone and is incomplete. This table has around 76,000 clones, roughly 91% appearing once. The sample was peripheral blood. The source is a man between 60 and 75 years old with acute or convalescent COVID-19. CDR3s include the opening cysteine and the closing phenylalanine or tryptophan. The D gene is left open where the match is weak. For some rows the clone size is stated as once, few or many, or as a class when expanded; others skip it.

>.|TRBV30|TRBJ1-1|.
CAWMRQVNTEAFF
TGTGCCTGGATGAGACAGGTGAACACTGAAGCTTTCTTT
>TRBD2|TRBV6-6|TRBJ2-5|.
CASSPLGLAGGQETQYF
TGTGCCAGCAGTCCCTTGGGGCTAGCGGGAGGACAAGAGACCCAGTACTTC
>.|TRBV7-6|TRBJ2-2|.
CASSLTPNTGELFF
TGTGCCAGCAGCCTGACACCGAACACCGGGGAGCTGTTTTTT
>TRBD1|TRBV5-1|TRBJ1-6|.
CASSLEGTGDSPLHF
TGCGCCAGCAGCTTGGAGGGGACAGGAGATTCACCCCTCCACTTT
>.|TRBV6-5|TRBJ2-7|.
CASGPTGYSYEQYF
TGTGCCAGCGGACCGACAGGATACTCCTACGAGCAGTACTTC
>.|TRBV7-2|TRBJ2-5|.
CASSWGGLAETQYF
TGTGCCAGCAGCTGGGGCGGGCTAGCGGAGACCCAGTACTTC
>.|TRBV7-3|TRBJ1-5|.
CASSLTATVNQPQHF
TGTGCCAGCAGCTTAACTGCTACAGTAAATCAGCCCCAGCATTTT
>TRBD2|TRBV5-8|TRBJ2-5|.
CASSSGLAGGETQYF
TGTGCCAGCAGCTCGGGACTAGCGGGAGGAGAGACCCAGTACTTC
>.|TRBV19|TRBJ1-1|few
CASSIAERDWTEAFF
TGTGCCAGTAGTATAGCTGAAAGGGACTGGACTGAAGCTTTCTTT
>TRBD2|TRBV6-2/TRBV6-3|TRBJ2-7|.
CASSIGPAGVVEQYF
TGTGCCAGCAGTATAGGGCCAGCGGGAGTTGTCGAGCAGTACTTC
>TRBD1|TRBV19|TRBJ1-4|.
CASSKDRGNEKLFF
TGTGCCAGTAGTAAGGACAGGGGTAATGAAAAACTGTTTTTT
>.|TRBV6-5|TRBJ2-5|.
CASMRGPKETQYF
TGTGCCAGCATGCGGGGCCCGAAGGAGACCCAGTACTTC
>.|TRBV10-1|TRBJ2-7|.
CASSDTGDSPPGLEYEQYF
TGCGCCAGCAGTGATACGGGGGACAGTCCACCGGGACTAGAGTACGAGCAGTACTTC
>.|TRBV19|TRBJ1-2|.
CASSIAGVGGYTF
TGTGCCAGTAGTATAGCAGGGGTAGGTGGCTACACCTTC
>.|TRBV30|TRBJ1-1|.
CAWMGRVNTEAFF
TGTGCCTGGATGGGCAGGGTAAACACTGAAGCTTTCTTT
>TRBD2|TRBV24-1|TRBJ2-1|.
CATSDTSAGGREEQFF
TGTGCCACCAGTGATACCTCGGCGGGGGGGCGGGAAGAGCAGTTCTTC
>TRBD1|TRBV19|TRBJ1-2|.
CASSAGTGSTYGYTF
TGTGCCAGTAGTGCCGGGACAGGGTCTACCTATGGCTACACCTTC
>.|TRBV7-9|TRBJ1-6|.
CATLSSGVSLHF
TGTGCCACCCTTTCGTCCGGGGTGTCCCTCCACTTT
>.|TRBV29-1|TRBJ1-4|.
CSVEDQARAGWRKLFF
TGCAGCGTTGAAGATCAAGCAAGGGCAGGGTGGAGAAAACTGTTTTTT
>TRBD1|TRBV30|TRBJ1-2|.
CAWSDKTGALPVYGYTF
TGTGCCTGGAGCGATAAAACAGGGGCCCTCCCGGTCTATGGCTACACCTTC
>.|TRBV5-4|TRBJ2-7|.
CASSLGQDYYEQYF
TGTGCCAGCAGCTTGGGACAGGATTACTACGAGCAGTACTTC
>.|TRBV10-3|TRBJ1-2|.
CAIRVGLKADYGYTF
TGTGCCATCAGAGTGGGACTCAAAGCGGACTATGGCTACACCTTC
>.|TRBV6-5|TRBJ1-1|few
CASSYSRVGGVKAFF
TGTGCCAGCAGTTACTCGCGGGTGGGGGGAGTTAAAGCTTTCTTT
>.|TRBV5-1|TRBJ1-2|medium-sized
CASSAQTLTSLYGYTF
TGCGCCAGCAGCGCCCAGACACTTACTAGTCTCTATGGCTACACCTTC
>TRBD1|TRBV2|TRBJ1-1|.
CASSEWDRASEAFF
TGTGCCAGCAGTGAGTGGGACAGGGCATCTGAAGCTTTCTTT
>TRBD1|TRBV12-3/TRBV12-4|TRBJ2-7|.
CASSRDRGREQYF
TGTGCCAGCAGCCGGGACAGGGGGCGCGAGCAGTACTTC
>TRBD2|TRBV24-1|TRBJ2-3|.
CATSHSGSASDTQYF
TGTGCCACCAGCCACAGCGGGAGCGCATCAGATACGCAGTATTTT
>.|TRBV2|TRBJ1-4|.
CASVQGYEKLFF
TGTGCCAGCGTGCAGGGGTACGAAAAACTGTTTTTT
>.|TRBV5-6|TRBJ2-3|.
CASSYLVISDTQYF
TGTGCCAGCAGCTATCTAGTTATATCCGATACGCAGTATTTT
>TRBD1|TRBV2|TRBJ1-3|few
CASSQQGAGGNTIYF
TGTGCCAGCAGTCAACAGGGGGCTGGTGGAAACACCATATATTTT
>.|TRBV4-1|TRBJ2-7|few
CASSQVQGYEQYF
TGCGCCAGCAGCCAGGTACAGGGCTACGAGCAGTACTTC
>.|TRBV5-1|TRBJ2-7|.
CASSFGHLSSYEQYF
TGCGCCAGCAGCTTTGGACACCTAAGCTCCTACGAGCAGTACTTC
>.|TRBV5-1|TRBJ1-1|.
CASSLEVESTEAFF
TGCGCCAGCAGCTTGGAAGTGGAGTCCACTGAAGCTTTCTTT
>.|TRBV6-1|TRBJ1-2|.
CASSEQGWYGYTF
TGTGCCAGCAGTGAACAGGGTTGGTATGGCTACACCTTC
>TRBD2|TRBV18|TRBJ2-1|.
CASSPTLPRLAGISYNEQFF
TGTGCCAGCTCACCGACCCTCCCGCGTTTAGCGGGTATCTCCTACAATGAGCAGTTCTTC
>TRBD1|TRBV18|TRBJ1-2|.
CASSPPTGNYGYTF
TGTGCCAGCTCACCACCGACAGGGAACTATGGCTACACCTTC
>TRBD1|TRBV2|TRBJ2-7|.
CASREQGPSYEQYF
TGTGCCAGCAGGGAACAGGGGCCCTCCTACGAGCAGTACTTC
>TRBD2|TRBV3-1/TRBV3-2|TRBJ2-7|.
CASSQPIAGVSYEQYF
TGTGCCAGCAGCCAACCCATAGCGGGAGTCTCCTACGAGCAGTACTTC
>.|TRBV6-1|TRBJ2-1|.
CASSESGAYNEQFF
TGTGCCAGCAGTGAATCAGGGGCGTACAATGAGCAGTTCTTC
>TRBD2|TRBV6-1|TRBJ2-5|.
CASSDAGGPVAQYF
TGTGCCAGCAGTGATGCGGGGGGGCCGGTGGCCCAGTACTTC
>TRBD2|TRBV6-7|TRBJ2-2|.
CAPLTRTAGGSTGELFF
TGTGCCCCCCTTACTCGGACAGCGGGAGGTTCCACCGGGGAGCTGTTTTTT
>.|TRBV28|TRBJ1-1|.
CASRLVRGNTEAFF
TGTGCCAGCCGATTGGTTAGAGGGAACACTGAAGCTTTCTTT
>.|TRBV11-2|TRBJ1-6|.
CASSLLTEANSPLHF
TGTGCCAGCAGCTTATTGACAGAAGCTAATTCACCCCTCCACTTT
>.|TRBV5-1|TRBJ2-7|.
CASSLETASYEQYF
TGCGCCAGCAGCTTGGAGACAGCATCCTACGAGCAGTACTTC
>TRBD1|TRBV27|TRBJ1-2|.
CASSFNRGGVYTF
TGTGCCAGCAGTTTTAACAGGGGTGGAGTCTACACCTTC